One sample yielded the 22 T cell receptor beta chains listed below, sequenced in a study of OX40 agonist ivuxolimab in advanced cancers. Produced via immunoSEQ multiplex PCR; TCRdb's table is partial and in-frame only. Of about 32,000 clones listed, approximately 89% are singletons. The specimen was CD4+ or CD8+ T cells sorted from blood, collected in a trial of the OX40 agonist ivuxolimab. These receptors were collected from an adult with an advanced solid tumor such as melanoma, head and neck, liver or kidney cancer.

This chain links TRBV9 with TRBJ2-1, with a tentative D call TRBD2 (5 bases). Trimming removed 4 bases at V and 4 bases at J, with 18 bases between. Germline loops: CDR1 SGDLS, CDR2 YYNGEE. The CDR3 is 16 residues long. CDR3 region: CASSPRTEILYNEQFF. In DNA form, the CDR3 reads TGTGCCAGCAGCCCCCGGACTGAGATCTTGTACAATGAGCAGTTCTTC.

The CDR3 DNA is TGCGCCAGCATCGAGGGGGATGGGGCCAACGTCCTGACTTTC. It encodes CASIEGDGANVLTF. This chain uses TRBV5-1 with TRBJ2-6; TRBD1 is a possible D gene (6 bases). Germline V gives CDR1 SGHRS, CDR2 YFSETQ. Deletions cut 6 bases from V and 3 bases from J, with 10 bases between. The CDR3 length is 14 residues.

The chain joins TRBV5-6 to TRBJ1-5, with TRBD1 as a possible D gene (5 bases). The CDR3 loop spans 16 amino acids. The V end lost 4 bases, the J end lost 3 bases, and 17 bases lay between the germline ends. CDR1 and CDR2 from the germline V gene are SGHDT and YYEEEE. Here the CDR3 reads CASSQQEYGINQPQHF. The CDR3 region has the DNA TGTGCCAGCAGCCAACAGGAGTATGGTATCAATCAGCCCCAGCATTTT.

V usage is TRBV28 and J usage is TRBJ2-7; no reliable D call. CDR1 is MDHEN and CDR2 is SYDVKM in the germline V gene. Trimming shortened V by 2 bases and J by 5 bases, and 16 bases separated the two germline ends. This CDR3 contains 15 residues. The CDR3 DNA is TGTGCCAGCAGTTTAATGGCAGGTCTTCTCAACGAGCAGTACTTC. It specifies CASSLMAGLLNEQYF.

The rearrangement links TRBV19 to TRBJ2-1; D uncertain. This CDR3 has 12 residues. V dropped 7 bases and J dropped 5 bases, with 9 bases sitting between them. Per the germline V gene, CDR1 is LNHDA and CDR2 is SQIVND (reference sequence). DNA for the CDR3: TGTGCCAGTAACCTCGGCCACAATGAGCAGTTCTTC. Protein product: CASNLGHNEQFF.

The chain employs TRBV27 and TRBJ2-5; tentatively, D is TRBD1 (6 bases). The assigned J gene may be wrong: the sequence end matches TRBJ2-7 better. This CDR3 has 14 amino acids. CDR1 is MNHEY and CDR2 is SMNVEV in the germline V gene (reference sequence). The CDR3 DNA reads as TGTGCCAGCAGTTTAAGGGGACACACCTACGAGCAGTACTTC. This sequence encodes CASSLRGHTYEQYF.

The chain couples TRBV30 to TRBJ2-1; D remains ambiguous. The germline V gene encodes CDR1 GTSNPN and CDR2 SVGIG (reference sequence). This CDR3 contains 12 residues. Trimming left V 2 bases short and J 7 bases short, with 9 bases between. The CDR3 protein is CAWSLGLNEQFF. CDR3 coding DNA: TGTGCCTGGAGTCTCGGGCTAAATGAGCAGTTCTTC.

The J gene is TRBJ2-1, the V gene TRBV5-4, with TRBD2 matching 8 bases. CDR3 length: 16 residues. Germline CDR1 and CDR2: SGHNT and YYREEE (reference sequence). The V gene end was trimmed by 1 base and the J gene end by 2 bases; junction bases not matched to a gene: 5. Here the CDR3 reads CASSLYPGGAYNEQFF. For the CDR3, the DNA is TGTGCCAGCAGCTTGTACCCCGGGGGGGCCTACAATGAGCAGTTCTTC.

The chain uses TRBV7-6 and TRBJ1-2; D is possibly TRBD1 (5 bases). The germline V and J ends were trimmed by 0 bases and 3 bases, with 8 bases remaining between them. This CDR3 has 14 residues. Germline CDR1 is SGHVS and CDR2 is FNYEAQ. CDR3 in DNA: TGTGCCAGCAGCTTAGCGGCGGGGGACTATGGCTACACCTTC. Encoded protein: CASSLAAGDYGYTF.

V and J are TRBV7-8 and TRBJ1-2, with TRBD1 matching 8 bases. The V segment lost 0 bases and the J segment 7 bases; nucleotides outside the gene matches: 7. CDR1 and CDR2 (germline): SGHVS, FQNEAQ. This CDR3 is built from 15 residues. The CDR3 reads CASSLARTGGGGYTF. DNA for the CDR3: TGTGCCAGCAGCTTAGCTAGAACAGGGGGAGGTGGCTACACCTTC.

J is TRBJ2-1 and V is TRBV5-6; TRBD2 aligns across 9 bases. The CDR3 runs 17 residues. With 1 base clipped from V and 3 bases from J, the junction kept 8 bases outside the gene matches. Germline V gives CDR1 SGHDT, CDR2 YYEEEE. CDR3 loop: CASSLWVGGRDYNEQFF. CDR3 DNA sequence: TGTGCCAGCAGCTTGTGGGTCGGCGGGAGGGACTACAATGAGCAGTTCTTC.

CDR3 DNA sequence: TGTGCCAGCAGTAAAGACCCTCAGTTCTACGAGCAGTACTTC. Translation gives CASSKDPQFYEQYF. The chain couples TRBV7-9 to TRBJ2-7; D is unresolved. Trimming took off 6 bases at V and 3 bases at J, with 15 bases between the two ends. The germline V gene encodes CDR1 SEHNR and CDR2 FQNEAQ (reference sequence). This CDR3 contains 14 residues.

The chain has TRBV9 and TRBJ1-1; D not certain. V was shortened by 3 bases and J by 5 bases, with 14 bases between the two germline ends. This CDR3 has 14 residues. Germline V gene data show CDR1 as SGDLS and CDR2 as YYNGEE. The CDR3 is CASSDPGSGTEAFF. The CDR3, as DNA: TGTGCCAGCAGCGACCCGGGGTCGGGGACTGAAGCTTTCTTT.

This chain uses TRBV27 with TRBJ2-3; perhaps TRBD2 as D (5 bases). The V gene's germline CDR1 is MNHEY and CDR2 SMNVEV (reference sequence). V was cut by 5 bases and J by 0 bases, with 15 bases left in between. This CDR3 is built from 16 residues. The CDR3 nucleotides are TGTGCCAGCAGTCCCCTGCGGGCTTCTAGCACAGATACGCAGTATTTT. It translates to CASSPLRASSTDTQYF.

The CDR3 region is CASSSYLPLAGETYNEQFF. For the CDR3, the DNA is TGTGCCAGCAGTTCGTACCTACCCCTAGCGGGAGAAACCTACAATGAGCAGTTCTTC. The V call is TRBV27, the J call TRBJ2-1, with TRBD2 identical over 10 bases. Trimming at V came to 4 bases and at J to 2 bases, leaving 14 bases not matched to a gene. Germline V gives CDR1 MNHEY, CDR2 SMNVEV (reference sequence). CDR3 size: 19 residues.

The chain carries TRBV28 and TRBJ2-7; the D gene is possibly TRBD2 (6 bases). Germline V gives CDR1 MDHEN, CDR2 SYDVKM. The V gene lost 5 bases and the J gene lost 8 bases, with 25 bases spanning the gap. CDR3 length: 16 amino acids. CDR3 loop: CASSTTRDLVRLQQYF. The CDR3 DNA sequence: TGTGCCAGCAGTACAACCCGGGACTTGGTGAGGTTACAGCAGTACTTC.

This clone occurred once. CDR3 region: CASSIQGSGYTF. CDR3 nucleotides: TGCGCCAGCAGCATTCAGGGATCCGGCTACACCTTC. The chain has TRBV5-1 and TRBJ1-2, with D possibly matching TRBD1 (5 bases). Trimming pared 4 bases from V and 8 bases from J, leaving 12 bases between. The CDR3 contains 12 residues. The germline V gene has CDR1 SGHRS and CDR2 YFSETQ.

The J gene is TRBJ2-7, the V gene TRBV4-1; D not certain. The CDR3 runs 14 residues. CDR1 and CDR2 from the germline V gene are MGHRA and YSYEKL. With 4 bases removed from V and 5 bases from J, the gap between germline ends came to 15 bases. The CDR3 loop is CASSLAGPEDEQYF. The DNA for the CDR3 is TGCGCCAGCAGCCTAGCTGGTCCGGAAGACGAGCAGTACTTC.

The chain is built from TRBV7-7 and TRBJ2-1; D may be TRBD1 (5 bases). This CDR3 comprises 13 residues. CDR1 and CDR2 (germline): SSHAT, FNYEAQ (reference sequence). The V end was cut by 1 base, the J end by 7 bases, with 8 bases between. This CDR3 reads CASSLVTGNEQFF. In DNA, the CDR3 is TGTGCCAGCAGCTTAGTAACAGGAAATGAGCAGTTCTTC.

This chain links TRBV29-1 with TRBJ2-5, with D tentatively TRBD1 (7 bases). Trimming took 7 bases from V and 5 from J, leaving 20 bases between them. CDR3 length: 14 amino acids. CDR1 and CDR2 (germline): SQVTM, ANQGSEA. The CDR3 loop is CSARSQTGRETQYF. The CDR3 region has the DNA TGCAGCGCAAGGTCCCAGACAGGGAGGGAGACCCAGTACTTC.

The chain links TRBV5-8 to TRBJ1-2; a weak D match, TRBD1 (5 bases). The CDR3 spans 13 residues. The germline CDR1 and CDR2 sequences are SGHTS and YDEGEE. The V end lost 0 bases, the J end lost 6 bases, and 9 bases lay between the germline ends. The chain's CDR3 is CASSLGQGDGYTF. The CDR3 DNA follows: TGTGCCAGCAGCTTGGGGCAGGGCGATGGCTACACCTTC.

This clone appeared once. The chain couples TRBV5-8 to TRBJ2-1; 7 nucleotides align to TRBD2. The germline CDR1 and CDR2 sequences are SGHTS and YDEGEE. Trimming cost V 4 bases and J 9 bases; bases outside gene matches: 4. CDR3 length: 12 residues. CDR3 bases: TGTGCCAGCAGCCTCAGACTAGCTGAGCAGTTCTTC. It codes for CASSLRLAEQFF.